A single sample gave rise to the 15 T cell receptor beta chains below, sequenced in a study of cytomegalovirus exposure and HLA in healthy donors. A multiplex PCR was run with 60 Vbeta primers and 13 Jbeta primers. Profiling relied on immunoSEQ multiplex PCR, and the TCRdb table lists in-frame clones only, not all of them. The sample includes some 100,000 clones, around 74% of them seen just once. Sequenced input: PBMCs. The receptor set was obtained from a male donor in good health and CMV-seropositive.

The chain recombines TRBV5-1 with TRBJ2-6; 12 bases are shared with TRBD1. The germline V gene encodes CDR1 SGHRS and CDR2 YFSETQ. CDR3 length: 18 amino acids. J gave up 3 bases and V 4 bases, and 8 bases lay outside the gene matches. The CDR3 DNA is TGCGCCAGCAGCGCCGGGACAGGGGGCGCGGGTGGGGCCAACGTCCTGACTTTC. As protein: CASSAGTGGAGGANVLTF. Together with reference TRBV5-1 and TRBJ2-6, the CDR3 gives the full variable domain: KAGVTQTPRYLIKTRGQQVTLSCSPISGHRSVSWYQQTPGQGLQFLFEYFSETQRNKGNFPGRFSGRQFSNSRSEMNVSTLELGDSALYLCASSAGTGGAGGANVLTFGAGSRLTVL.

The rearrangement links TRBV5-6 to TRBJ2-6, with D tentatively TRBD1 (5 bases). The V end was cut by 1 base, the J end by 1 base, with 15 bases between. Germline V CDR1 and CDR2: SGHDT, YYEEEE. This CDR3 is built from 18 residues. The CDR3 loop reads CASSLFVRVLSGANVLTF. CDR3 sequence (DNA): TGTGCCAGCAGCTTGTTTGTCAGGGTATTGTCTGGGGCCAACGTCCTGACTTTC.

This clone was found once. V is TRBV19 and J is TRBJ2-1, with D possibly TRBD2 on 6 matching bases. The CDR3 sequence is 16 residues long. Germline lookup yields CDR1 LNHDA and CDR2 SQIVND (reference sequence). Trimming took 1 base from V and 5 from J, leaving 15 bases between them. The CDR3 here is CASSIGGAIRHNEQFF. The CDR3 DNA is TGTGCCAGTAGTATAGGCGGGGCGATACGACACAATGAGCAGTTCTTC.

This clone occurred many times. The chain recombines TRBV27 with TRBJ1-4; D is possibly TRBD1 (5 bases). V lost 5 bases to trimming and J lost 4 bases, with 14 bases between them. Germline CDR1 and CDR2: MNHEY and SMNVEV (reference sequence). This CDR3 region has 15 residues. The CDR3 loop reads CASSADMGYNEKLFF. Here the CDR3 DNA reads TGTGCCAGCAGTGCGGACATGGGTTATAATGAAAAACTGTTTTTT.

The chain joins TRBV29-1 to TRBJ2-5; D unresolved. The length of the CDR3 is 10 residues. V lost 4 bases, J lost 4 bases, and 4 bases lay in between. Germline V lookup: CDR1 SQVTM, CDR2 ANQGSEA. The CDR3 here is CSVGGETQYF. The DNA for the CDR3 is TGCAGCGTTGGAGGAGAGACCCAGTACTTC.

The chain recombines TRBV5-4 with TRBJ1-2; D unclear. The CDR3 length is 15 residues. Germline assignment: CDR1 SGHNT and CDR2 YYREEE (reference sequence). V was pared by 6 bases and J by 6 bases, with 21 bases between. The CDR3 is CASNPTGVTEDGYTF. For the CDR3, the DNA is TGTGCCAGCAACCCGACCGGGGTAACTGAGGATGGCTACACCTTC.

This chain connects TRBV7-6 to TRBJ1-4, with a possible D match to TRBD1 (5 bases). Germline V gene lookup returns CDR1 SGHVS and CDR2 FNYEAQ. CDR3 length equals 15 residues. Trimming took off 5 bases at V and 1 base at J, with 11 bases between the two ends. The CDR3 coding sequence is TGTGCCAGCAGCCCCCAGGGCCTAACTAATGAAAAACTGTTTTTT. This encodes CASSPQGLTNEKLFF.

The chain is built from TRBV19 and TRBJ2-5, with D possibly being TRBD2 (6 bases). The CDR3 has 15 amino acids. The V end lost 9 bases, the J end lost 5 bases, and 22 bases lay between the germline ends. The germline gives CDR1 LNHDA, CDR2 SQIVND (reference sequence). The CDR3 DNA reads TGTGCCAGCACCCGAGACTACCAGGGAGGTGAGACCCAGTACTTC. This translates into CASTRDYQGGETQYF.

This clone appeared once. V and J are TRBV5-4 and TRBJ2-7, with D possibly being TRBD2 (6 bases). V was cut by 2 bases and J by 4 bases, with 16 bases left in between. The CDR3 has 15 amino acids. CDR1 and CDR2 from the germline V gene are SGHNT and YYREEE (reference sequence). The CDR3 DNA follows: TGTGCCAGCAGCTTCGGAGGGGACCCCCTTTACGAGCAGTACTTC. Translation gives CASSFGGDPLYEQYF.

This chain links TRBV28 with TRBJ1-6, with D possibly matching TRBD1 (6 bases). The CDR3 runs to 16 residues. Trimming took off 5 bases at V and 2 bases at J, with 13 bases between the two ends. CDR1 and CDR2 (germline): MDHEN, SYDVKM. The CDR3 loop reads CASSPSQGTYNSPLHF. The CDR3 nucleotides are TGTGCCAGCAGTCCCTCTCAGGGGACCTATAATTCACCCCTCCACTTT.

The rearrangement joins TRBV30 to TRBJ2-4, with 12 bases fitting TRBD2. The CDR3 has 17 amino acids. J was trimmed by 9 bases and V by 5 bases; bases with no gene match: 17. Looked up from germline, CDR1 is GTSNPN and CDR2 is SVGIG (reference sequence). The CDR3 coding sequence is TGTGCCTGGGACAGGGCGAGGACTAGCGGGGATCGCGGCATTCAGTACTTC. This gives the protein CAWDRARTSGDRGIQYF.

The V call is TRBV6-6, the J call TRBJ1-2, with D maybe TRBD1 (5 bases). The CDR3 has 15 amino acids. CDR1 and CDR2 (germline): MNHNY, SVGAGI (reference sequence). The V gene lost 2 bases and the J gene lost 3 bases, with 13 bases spanning the gap. The CDR3 here is CASSYGGRGDYGYTF. The CDR3 DNA reads as TGTGCCAGCAGTTACGGGGGGAGAGGGGACTATGGCTACACCTTC.

This chain links TRBV7-3 with TRBJ1-1; D unclear. The CDR3 consists of 13 residues. From germline, CDR1 is SGHTA and CDR2 FQGTGA. Between the trimmed V and J ends, which lost 4 bases and 1 base, there was a span of 7 bases. As DNA, the CDR3 is TGTGCCAGCAGCTCGACAACGAACACTGAAGCTTTCTTT. Translating gives CASSSTTNTEAFF.

V usage is TRBV2 and J usage is TRBJ1-2, with 7 bases identical to TRBD1. The CDR3 extends over 14 amino acids. Germline loops: CDR1 SNHLY, CDR2 FYNNEI. With 7 bases clipped from V and 3 bases from J, the junction kept 8 bases outside the gene matches. The CDR3 loop is CASTTTGQDYGYTF. DNA of the CDR3: TGTGCCAGCACCACGACAGGGCAAGACTATGGCTACACCTTC. Full variable domain (outside the CDR3, taken from reference TRBV2 and TRBJ1-2): EPEVTQTPSHQVTQMGQEVILRCVPISNHLYFYWYRQILGQKVEFLVSFYNNEISEKSEIFDDQFSVERPDGSNFTLKIRSTKLEDSAMYFCASTTTGQDYGYTFGSGTRLTVV.

This sequence joins TRBV2 and TRBJ2-5; TRBD2 agrees at 14 bases. The CDR3 spans 16 residues. Trimming took 5 bases from V and 4 from J; bases not matched to a gene: 6. The germline V gene encodes CDR1 SNHLY and CDR2 FYNNEI. The CDR3: CASSPTSGGGPETQYF. In DNA, the CDR3 is TGTGCCAGCAGTCCGACTAGCGGGGGGGGTCCAGAGACCCAGTACTTC.